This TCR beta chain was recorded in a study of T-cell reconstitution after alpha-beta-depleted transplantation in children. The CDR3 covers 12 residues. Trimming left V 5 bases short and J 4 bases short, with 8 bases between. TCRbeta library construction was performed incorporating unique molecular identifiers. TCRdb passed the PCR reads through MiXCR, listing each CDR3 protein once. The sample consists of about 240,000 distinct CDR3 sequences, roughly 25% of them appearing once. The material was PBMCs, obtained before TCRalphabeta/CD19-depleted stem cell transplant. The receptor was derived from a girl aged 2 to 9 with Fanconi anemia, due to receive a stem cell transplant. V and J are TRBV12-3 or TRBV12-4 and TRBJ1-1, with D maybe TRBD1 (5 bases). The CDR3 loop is CASSRGVTEAFF. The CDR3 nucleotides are TGTGCCAGCAGTCGAGGGGTCACTGAAGCTTTCTTT.